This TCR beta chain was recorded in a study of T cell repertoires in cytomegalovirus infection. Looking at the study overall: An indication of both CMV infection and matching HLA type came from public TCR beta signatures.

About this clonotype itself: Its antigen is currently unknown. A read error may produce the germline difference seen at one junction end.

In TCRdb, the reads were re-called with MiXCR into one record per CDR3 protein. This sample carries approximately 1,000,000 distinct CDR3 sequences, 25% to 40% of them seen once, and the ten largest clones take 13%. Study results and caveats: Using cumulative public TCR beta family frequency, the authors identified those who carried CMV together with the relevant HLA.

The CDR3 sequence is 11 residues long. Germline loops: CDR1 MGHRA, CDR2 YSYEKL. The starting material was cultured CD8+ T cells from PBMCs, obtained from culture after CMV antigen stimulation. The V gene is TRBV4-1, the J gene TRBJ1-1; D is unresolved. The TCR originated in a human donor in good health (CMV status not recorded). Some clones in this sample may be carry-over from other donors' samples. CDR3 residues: CANSQDRSAFF. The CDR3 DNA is TGCGCCAACAGCCAAGATCGAAGCGCTTTCTTT.